The next 5 T cell receptor beta chains were all read from a single sample in a study of blood T cell repertoires in COVID-19. Produced via immunoSEQ multiplex PCR; TCRdb's table is partial and in-frame only. The data show 43,000 or so clones, with around nine tenths seen just once and about 16% held by the top ten. The sequencing sample was made of peripheral blood. These receptors all come from a man in his 60s with active or convalescent COVID-19.

The chain recombines TRBV10-3 with TRBJ2-5; TRBD1 matches 7 bases. This CDR3 contains 16 residues. V was pared by 5 bases and J by 4 bases, with 13 bases of the junction left unmatched. The germline V gene has CDR1 ENHRY and CDR2 SYGVKD. The CDR3 DNA is TGTGCCATCAGTTACTCCTCGACAGGGAACGCAGAGACCCAGTACTTC. Protein: CAISYSSTGNAETQYF.

This clone was observed a single time. V and J are TRBV21-1 and TRBJ2-1; TRBD1 was called by the table and not checked on the DNA. TRBV21-1 is marked as a pseudogene. The CDR3 totals 15 residues. Here the CDR3 DNA reads TGTGCCAGCAGCAAAGGACAGCAACGCAGCAATGAGCAGTTCTTC. It yields the protein CASSKGQQRSNEQFF.

The CDR3 region has the DNA TGTGCCACCAGAGAGATGAATAGCAATCAGCCCCAGCATTTT. Its translation is CATREMNSNQPQHF. The rearrangement links TRBV6-5 to TRBJ1-5, with D unresolved. From germline, CDR1 is MNHEY and CDR2 SVGAGI. The CDR3 consists of 14 residues. V was shortened by 10 bases and J by 0 bases, with 13 bases between the two germline ends.

The V and J genes are TRBV5-1 and TRBJ1-6; a weak D match, TRBD1 (6 bases). V lost 3 bases and J lost 5, with 9 bases in between. This CDR3 is built from 14 residues. The germline CDR1 and CDR2 sequences are SGHRS and YFSETQ. As DNA, the CDR3 is TGCGCCAGCAGCTCGGACAGCAATAATTCACCCCTCCACTTT. Its protein product is CASSSDSNNSPLHF.

V gene TRBV6-1 combines with J gene TRBJ1-6; 7 bases align to TRBD1. This CDR3 has 14 residues. The germline CDR1 and CDR2 sequences are MNHNS and SASEGT. Losses at the gene ends were 3 bases for V and 10 bases for J; bases not matched to a gene: 6. CDR3 loop: CASSDWTGRSPLHF. DNA for the CDR3: TGTGCCAGCAGTGATTGGACAGGTAGATCACCCCTCCACTTT.